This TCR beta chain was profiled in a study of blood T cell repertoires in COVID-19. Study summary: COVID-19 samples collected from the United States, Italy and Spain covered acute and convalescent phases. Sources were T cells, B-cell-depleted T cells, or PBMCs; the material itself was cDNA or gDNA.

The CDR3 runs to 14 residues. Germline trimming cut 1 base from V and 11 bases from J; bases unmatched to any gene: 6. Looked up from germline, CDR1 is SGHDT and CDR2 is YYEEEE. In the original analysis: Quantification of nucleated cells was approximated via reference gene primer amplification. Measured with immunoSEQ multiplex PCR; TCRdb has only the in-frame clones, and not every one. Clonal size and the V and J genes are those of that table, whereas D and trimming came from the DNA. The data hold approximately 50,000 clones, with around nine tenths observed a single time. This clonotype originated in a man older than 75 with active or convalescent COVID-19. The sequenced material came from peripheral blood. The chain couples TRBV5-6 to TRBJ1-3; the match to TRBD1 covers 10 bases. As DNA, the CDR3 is TGTGCCAGCAGCTTGACGGGACAGGGGTACTCCATATATTTT. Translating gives CASSLTGQGYSIYF.